Following are 18 T cell receptor beta chains from one sample sequenced in a study of CD8+CD57+ T cells in acquired aplastic anemia. According to the study, genomic DNA was the template for TCR beta VDJ and CDR3 profiling. One entry per CDR3 protein results from TCRdb running MiXCR on the reads. The table includes roughly 160,000 distinct CDR3 sequences, 71% detected once. CD8+CD57+ cell expansion had been shown by flow cytometry in patients chosen for sequencing. The sample taken for sequencing was sorted CD4+, CD8+, or CD8+CD57+ T cells (not recorded which) from PBMCs. The receptors derive from a human donor with aplastic anemia.

This clonotype has ten or more counts. V and J are TRBV12-3 or TRBV12-4 and TRBJ2-6, with no clear D. The length of the CDR3 is 14 residues. V lost 5 bases to trimming and J lost 4 bases, with 9 bases between them. The CDR3, as DNA: TGTGCCAGCAGTCTCCCAACCGGGGCCAACGTCCTGACTTTC. Amino acid sequence: CASSLPTGANVLTF.

This rearrangement joins TRBV19 to TRBJ1-4; maybe TRBD1 (6 bases). Germline V gene lookup returns CDR1 LNHDA and CDR2 SQIVND (reference sequence). Trimming removed 3 bases from V and 7 bases from J, with 15 bases in between. The CDR3 covers 15 residues. The CDR3: CASSIQGRRSEKLFF. For the CDR3, the DNA is TGTGCCAGTAGTATTCAGGGGCGCAGGAGTGAAAAACTGTTTTTT. Looking up the rest from reference TRBV19 and TRBJ1-4 gives the full variable domain: DGGITQSPKYLFRKEGQNVTLSCEQNLNHDAMYWYRQDPGQGLRLIYYSQIVNDFQKGDIAEGYSVSREKKESFPLTVTSAQKNPTAFYLCASSIQGRRSEKLFFGSGTQLSVL.

V is TRBV10-3 and J is TRBJ2-7, with no clear D. V was shortened by 2 bases and J by 7 bases, with 6 bases between the two germline ends. Looked up from germline, CDR1 is ENHRY and CDR2 is SYGVKD. The CDR3 runs to 11 residues. CDR3 nucleotides: TGTGCCATCAGTGAGGCCGGGGAGCAGTACTTC. It is translated as CAISEAGEQYF.

This clonotype was seen only a few times. CDR3 in amino acids: CAISETGEGYGYTF. CDR3 DNA sequence: TGTGCCATCAGTGAAACAGGGGAGGGGTATGGCTACACCTTC. The gene calls are TRBV10-3 and TRBJ1-2, with 7 bases lining up with TRBD1. Trimming cost V 3 bases and J 5 bases; bases outside gene matches: 6. Per the germline V gene, CDR1 is ENHRY and CDR2 is SYGVKD. This CDR3 has 14 residues.

The CDR3 is CASWGGAAYEQYF. The DNA for the CDR3 is TGCGCCTCATGGGGGGGGGCGGCCTACGAGCAGTACTTC. The chain is built from TRBV10-2 and TRBJ2-7; maybe TRBD2 (7 bases). This CDR3 is 13 amino acids long. V lost 11 bases, J lost 2 bases, and 16 bases lay in between. Germline loops: CDR1 WSHSY, CDR2 SAAADI.

The chain carries TRBV7-6 and TRBJ1-6; no definite D call. The germline V and J ends were trimmed by 1 base and 10 bases, with 14 bases remaining between them. The germline V gene encodes CDR1 SGHVS and CDR2 FNYEAQ. The CDR3 consists of 15 residues. The CDR3 here is CASSLGRGLLSPLHF. For the CDR3, the DNA is TGTGCCAGCAGCTTAGGGCGCGGGTTATTATCACCCCTCCACTTT.

The V and J genes are TRBV19 and TRBJ2-7, with unresolved D. This CDR3 contains 13 residues. The V end lost 5 bases, the J end lost 2 bases, and 10 bases lay between the germline ends. Germline V gene data show CDR1 as LNHDA and CDR2 as SQIVND (reference sequence). The CDR3 nucleotides are TGTGCCAGTAGTGTGACTGTCGCCTACGAGCAGTACTTC. Amino acid sequence: CASSVTVAYEQYF.

This chain joins TRBV29-1 and TRBJ1-1; D not resolved. The germline V gene encodes CDR1 SQVTM and CDR2 ANQGSEA. Trimming left V 5 bases short and J 6 bases short, with 16 bases between. The CDR3 loop spans 13 amino acids. The CDR3 nucleotides are TGCAGCGTTCCCCACATTGGGGTCTCTGAAGCTTTCTTT. Its protein product is CSVPHIGVSEAFF.

The chain couples TRBV15 to TRBJ2-5; 9 bases match TRBD2. Germline values: CDR1 LNHNV, CDR2 YYDKDF (reference sequence). Trimming took 0 bases from V and 1 from J; bases not matched to a gene: 9. The CDR3 covers 18 residues. The chain's CDR3 is CATSRDVGSGGFQETQYF. CDR3 coding DNA: TGTGCCACCAGCAGAGATGTCGGTAGCGGGGGCTTCCAAGAGACCCAGTACTTC.

The chain couples TRBV7-2 to TRBJ2-7, with D tentatively TRBD1 (5 bases). V lost 0 bases, J lost 5 bases, and 17 bases lay in between. The germline V gene encodes CDR1 SGHTA and CDR2 FQGNSA. CDR3 size: 16 residues. The CDR3 reads CASSLAVLGRVHEQYF. As DNA, the CDR3 is TGTGCCAGCAGCTTAGCTGTTCTAGGCAGGGTACACGAGCAGTACTTC.

The chain has TRBV2 and TRBJ1-5; weak D call: TRBD1 (6 bases). CDR3 length equals 14 residues. V lost 6 bases and J 5 bases, leaving 14 bases between the germline ends. Germline V lookup: CDR1 SNHLY, CDR2 FYNNEI. For the CDR3, the DNA is TGTGCCAGCAGCGAGGGGGGGAGCTATCAGCCCCAGCATTTT. As protein: CASSEGGSYQPQHF.

The V and J genes are TRBV2 and TRBJ1-5, with TRBD1 as a possible D gene (5 bases). This CDR3 is built from 13 residues. The V and J ends lost 4 bases and 9 bases respectively, with 13 bases between them. Per the germline V gene, CDR1 is SNHLY and CDR2 is FYNNEI. This CDR3 is CASSGDGIWPQHF. CDR3 DNA: TGTGCCAGCAGTGGGGACGGGATATGGCCCCAGCATTTT.

This sequence joins TRBV2 and TRBJ1-1; D is ambiguous. CDR3 length equals 15 residues. Germline-derived CDR1 and CDR2 are SNHLY and FYNNEI. V was trimmed by 6 bases and J by 1 base, leaving 15 bases between them. CDR3 in DNA: TGTGCCAGCAGCGAACAACCTAGGAGGAACACTGAAGCTTTCTTT. Translation: CASSEQPRRNTEAFF.

This clonotype was counted between two and nine times. The CDR3 region is CASSLGGGALDTQYF. In nucleotides, the CDR3 is TGCGCCAGCAGCTTGGGCGGGGGGGCCCTAGATACGCAGTATTTT. The J gene is TRBJ2-3, the V gene TRBV5-1; 9 bases are shared with TRBD2. Trimming took 0 bases from V and 5 from J; bases not matched to a gene: 4. The CDR3 covers 15 residues. Germline CDR1 reads SGHRS; CDR2 reads YFSETQ.

This sequence joins TRBV20-1 and TRBJ1-1, with D perhaps matching TRBD1 (5 bases). CDR1 DFQATT and CDR2 SNEGSKA come from the germline V gene (reference sequence). The CDR3 contains 14 residues. The germline V and J ends were trimmed by 2 bases and 4 bases, with 14 bases remaining between them. CDR3 in DNA: TGCAGTGCTAGATCAGGGTCTTCCCGCACTGAAGCTTTCTTT. Protein: CSARSGSSRTEAFF.

The chain has TRBV19 and TRBJ1-6; the D is unclear. V lost 5 bases and J 16 bases, leaving 21 bases between the germline ends. The CDR3 has 14 residues. Per germline, CDR1 LNHDA and CDR2 SQIVND (reference sequence). This CDR3 is CASSPPPRGSSLHF. DNA of the CDR3: TGTGCCAGTAGTCCACCCCCTCGAGGGAGTTCTCTCCACTTT.

This clonotype was observed many times. The V call is TRBV9, the J call TRBJ2-7, with D unresolved. CDR3 length: 14 residues. Germline V CDR1 and CDR2: SGDLS, YYNGEE. Trimming pared 3 bases from V and 12 bases from J, leaving 22 bases between. CDR3 sequence reads: CASSAPGTPYVMYF. The CDR3 region has the DNA TGTGCCAGCAGCGCCCCCGGTACACCTTACGTGATGTACTTC.

This clonotype appeared a single time. The chain uses TRBV15 and TRBJ1-2; D might be TRBD1 (5 bases). V was pared by 0 bases and J by 6 bases, with 11 bases between. This CDR3 has 14 amino acids. Germline CDR1 and CDR2: LNHNV and YYDKDF (reference sequence). The CDR3 bases are TGTGCCACCAGCAGAGATCTGGGGGGTCATGGCTACACCTTC. This sequence encodes CATSRDLGGHGYTF.